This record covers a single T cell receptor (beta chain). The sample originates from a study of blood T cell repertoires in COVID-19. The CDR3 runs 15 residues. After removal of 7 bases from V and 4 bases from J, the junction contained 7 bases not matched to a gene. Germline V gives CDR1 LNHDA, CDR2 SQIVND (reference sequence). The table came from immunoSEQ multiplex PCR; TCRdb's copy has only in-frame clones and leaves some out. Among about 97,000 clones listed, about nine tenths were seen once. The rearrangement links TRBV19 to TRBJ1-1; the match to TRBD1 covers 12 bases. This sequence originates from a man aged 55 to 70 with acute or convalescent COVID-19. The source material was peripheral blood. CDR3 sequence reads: CASTPGTGGFTEAFF. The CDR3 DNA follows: TGTGCCAGTACCCCCGGGACAGGGGGCTTCACTGAAGCTTTCTTT.